These 10 T cell receptor beta chains came from one sample sequenced in a study of molecular identifiers for immune sequencing clone quantification (dated by TCRdb to 2017 to 2018). Libraries were prepared through PCR. Sequenced using an Illumina HiSeq 4000. TCRdb ran its own pipeline on the public reads, namely fastp trimming at Q25 and MiXCR clone calling, and kept in-frame beta chains. Merged by CDR3 protein, the rows form single entries marked with the most common genes and DNA. The sample has 62,000 or so distinct CDR3 sequences on record, around 18% of them singletons. The top ten hold 1.5% of the sample. Sequencing was performed on naive CD8+ T cells from blood, with Jurkat cell RNA spiked in. This specimen's cell subset or site label, interpreted: FACS-sorted CD8+CD4-CCR7+CD45RA+ naive T cells. The source is a human donor in good health. Some libraries in this study had Jurkat cell RNA spiked in.

This clonotype appeared many times. CDR3 sequence reads: CSARDLGASYEQYF. The CDR3 bases are TGCAGTGCTAGAGACTTAGGAGCCTCCTACGAGCAGTACTTC. J is TRBJ2-7 and V is TRBV20-1; D is uncertain. The CDR3 loop spans 14 amino acids. Germline CDR1 and CDR2: DFQATT and SNEGSKA (reference sequence). V lost 0 bases and J lost 0, with 9 bases in between.

The genes are TRBV7-3 and TRBJ2-1; weak D call: TRBD2 (6 bases). The V gene's germline CDR1 is SGHTA and CDR2 FQGTGA. This CDR3 is 12 amino acids long. The V end lost 5 bases, the J end lost 10 bases, and 12 bases lay between the germline ends. CDR3 amino acids: CASSQPGLEQFF. The CDR3 DNA is TGTGCCAGCAGCCAGCCGGGACTCGAGCAGTTCTTC.

This clonotype was seen at least ten times. The rearrangement uses TRBV24-1 and TRBJ1-5, with a tentative D call TRBD1 (5 bases). Trimming pared 2 bases from V and 9 bases from J, leaving 22 bases between. CDR3 length: 17 residues. The germline CDR1 and CDR2 sequences are KGHDR and SFDVKD. This chain's CDR3 is CATSDSSLVGTQWPQHF. The CDR3 DNA sequence: TGTGCCACCAGTGATTCGTCACTGGTAGGGACGCAGTGGCCCCAGCATTTT.

At least ten counts were recorded for this clonotype. The chain links TRBV7-6 to TRBJ2-2, with TRBD2 identical over 12 bases. This CDR3 comprises 16 residues. The germline CDR1 and CDR2 sequences are SGHVS and FNYEAQ. After removal of 1 base from V and 4 bases from J, the junction contained 1 base not matched to a gene. CDR3 region: CASSLEGLAGTGELFF. The CDR3 DNA sequence: TGTGCCAGCAGCTTAGAGGGACTAGCGGGCACCGGGGAGCTGTTTTTT.

The sample holds many counts of this clonotype. The chain uses TRBV6-1 and TRBJ1-5, with D possibly being TRBD1 (5 bases). Trimming cost V 10 bases and J 9 bases, with 28 bases left between them. The length of the CDR3 is 16 residues. The germline CDR1 and CDR2 sequences are MNHNS and SASEGT. CDR3 bases: TGTGCCACCGAAGATTTCGGGGTTAGGGCCGGGGGGCCCCAGCATTTT. It codes for CATEDFGVRAGGPQHF.

Of note for this clonotype: With a much larger clone just one base away, this may be a read error. This is likely a read error, given that the CDR3 carries no conserved phenylalanine or tryptophan at its end. The rearrangement links TRBV27 to TRBJ2-3, with D unclear. CDR3 length equals 14 residues. From germline, CDR1 is MNHEY and CDR2 SMNVEV (reference sequence). The V end lost 2 bases, the J end lost 0 bases, and 6 bases lay between the germline ends. CDR3 protein: CASSLLDSTDTQYS. The CDR3 nucleotides are TGTGCCAGCAGTTTACTCGACAGCACAGATACGCAGTATTCT.

This clonotype has ten or more counts. The CDR3 sequence: CSARDLRASTDTQYF. The CDR3 DNA reads as TGCAGTGCTAGAGATCTCAGGGCTAGCACAGATACGCAGTATTTT. V and J are TRBV20-1 and TRBJ2-3, with D possibly TRBD1 on 5 matching bases. The CDR3 length is 15 residues. Deletions cut 0 bases from V and 0 bases from J, with 10 bases between. CDR1 and CDR2 from the germline V gene are DFQATT and SNEGSKA (reference sequence).

This clonotype was detected many times. The V gene is TRBV9, the J gene TRBJ2-3; no clear D gene. V lost 4 bases to trimming and J lost 0 bases, with 12 bases between them. The CDR3 totals 15 residues. CDR1 SGDLS and CDR2 YYNGEE come from the germline V gene. The CDR3 sequence: CASSPKTTSTDTQYF. DNA of the CDR3: TGTGCCAGCAGCCCAAAAACTACGAGCACAGATACGCAGTATTTT.

The chain has TRBV5-4 and TRBJ1-6; no clear D. Germline loops: CDR1 SGHNT, CDR2 YYREEE (reference sequence). V lost 3 bases to trimming and J lost 7 bases, with 8 bases between them. This CDR3 spans 13 amino acids. As DNA, the CDR3 is TGTGCCAGCAGCTCCTGGCTCAATTCACCCCTCCACTTT. It encodes CASSSWLNSPLHF.

As concerns this clonotype: A much bigger clone sits one base away, suggesting this may be a read error. The CDR3 here is CAIRRGANTGGLFF. For the CDR3, the DNA is TGTGCCATCCGCCGGGGGGCGAACACCGGGGGGCTGTTTTTT. This chain connects TRBV11-2 to TRBJ2-2, with a weak D call TRBD2 (7 bases). This CDR3 has 14 residues. Looked up from germline, CDR1 is SGHAT and CDR2 is FQNNGV.